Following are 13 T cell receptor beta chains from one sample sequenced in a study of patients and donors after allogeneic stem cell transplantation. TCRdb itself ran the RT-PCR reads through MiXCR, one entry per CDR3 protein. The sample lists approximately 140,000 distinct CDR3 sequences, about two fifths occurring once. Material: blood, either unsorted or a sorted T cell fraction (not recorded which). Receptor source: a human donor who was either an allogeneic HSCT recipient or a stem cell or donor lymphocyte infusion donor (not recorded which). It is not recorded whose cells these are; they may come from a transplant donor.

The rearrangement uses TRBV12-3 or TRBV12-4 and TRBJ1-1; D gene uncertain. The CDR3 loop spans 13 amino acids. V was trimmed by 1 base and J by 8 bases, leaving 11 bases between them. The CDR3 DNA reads TGTGCCAGCAGTTTAGAGGAGTTGGGAGAAGCTTTCTTT. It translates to CASSLEELGEAFF.

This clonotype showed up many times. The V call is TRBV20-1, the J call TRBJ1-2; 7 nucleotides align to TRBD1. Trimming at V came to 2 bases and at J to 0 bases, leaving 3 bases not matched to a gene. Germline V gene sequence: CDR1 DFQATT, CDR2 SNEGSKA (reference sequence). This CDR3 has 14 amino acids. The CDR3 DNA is TGCAGTGCTAGATCTGGGACAGCTAACTATGGCTACACCTTC. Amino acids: CSARSGTANYGYTF.

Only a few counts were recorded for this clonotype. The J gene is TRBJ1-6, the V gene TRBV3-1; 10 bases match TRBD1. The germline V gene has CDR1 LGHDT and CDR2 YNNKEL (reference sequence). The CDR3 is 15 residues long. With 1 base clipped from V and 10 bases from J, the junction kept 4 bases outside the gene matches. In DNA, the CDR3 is TGTGCCAGCAGCCAAGTGACAGGGGGCATCTCACCCCTCCACTTT. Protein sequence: CASSQVTGGISPLHF.

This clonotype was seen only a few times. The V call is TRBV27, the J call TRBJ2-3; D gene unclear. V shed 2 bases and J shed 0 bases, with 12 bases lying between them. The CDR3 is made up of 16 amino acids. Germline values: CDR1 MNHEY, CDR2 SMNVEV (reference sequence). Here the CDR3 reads CASSLLGITSTDTQYF. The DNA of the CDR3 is TGTGCCAGCAGTTTACTGGGTATCACTAGCACAGATACGCAGTATTTT.

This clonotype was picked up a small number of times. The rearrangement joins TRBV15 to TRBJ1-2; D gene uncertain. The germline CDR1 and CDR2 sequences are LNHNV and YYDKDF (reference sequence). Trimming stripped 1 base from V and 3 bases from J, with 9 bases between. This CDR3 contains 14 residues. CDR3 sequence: CATSRGGEDYGYTF. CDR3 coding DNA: TGTGCCACCAGCAGAGGGGGTGAGGACTATGGCTACACCTTC.

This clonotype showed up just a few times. The chain's CDR3 is CASSLDSQPQHF. CDR3 in DNA: TGTGCCAGCAGTTTAGACAGCCAGCCCCAGCATTTT. The chain is built from TRBV12-3 or TRBV12-4 and TRBJ1-5; D gene ambiguous. With 1 base removed from V and 7 bases from J, the gap between germline ends came to 5 bases. CDR3 length: 12 residues.

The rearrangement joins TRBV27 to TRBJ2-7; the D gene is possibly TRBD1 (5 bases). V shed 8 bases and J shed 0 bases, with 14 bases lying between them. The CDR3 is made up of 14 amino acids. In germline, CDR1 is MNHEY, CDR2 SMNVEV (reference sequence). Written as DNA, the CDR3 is TGTGCCAGCGCCTCCCCAGGGATCTCCTACGAGCAGTACTTC. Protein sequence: CASASPGISYEQYF.

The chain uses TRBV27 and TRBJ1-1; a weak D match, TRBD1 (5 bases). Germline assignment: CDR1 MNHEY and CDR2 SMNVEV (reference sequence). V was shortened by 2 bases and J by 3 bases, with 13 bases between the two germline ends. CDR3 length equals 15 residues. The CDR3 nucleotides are TGTGCCAGCAGTTTAATAGGCGCGGGGCACACTGAAGCTTTCTTT. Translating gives CASSLIGAGHTEAFF.

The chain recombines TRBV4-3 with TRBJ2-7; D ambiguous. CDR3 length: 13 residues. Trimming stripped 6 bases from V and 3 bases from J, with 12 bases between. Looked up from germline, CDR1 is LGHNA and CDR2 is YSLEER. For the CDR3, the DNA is TGCGCCAGCAGTCTAGAGAAGGGCTACGAGCAGTACTTC. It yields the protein CASSLEKGYEQYF.

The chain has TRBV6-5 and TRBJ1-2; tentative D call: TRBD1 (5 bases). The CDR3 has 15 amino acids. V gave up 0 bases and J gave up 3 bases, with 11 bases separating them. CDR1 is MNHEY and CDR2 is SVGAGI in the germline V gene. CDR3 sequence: CASSYSSQGYYGYTF. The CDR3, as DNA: TGTGCCAGCAGTTACTCGAGCCAGGGCTACTATGGCTACACCTTC.

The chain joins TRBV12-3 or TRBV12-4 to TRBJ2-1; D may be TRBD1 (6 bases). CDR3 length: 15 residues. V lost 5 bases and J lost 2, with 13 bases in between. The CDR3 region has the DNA TGTGCCAGCAGTCCTCCGGGACAAACCTACAATGAGCAGTTCTTC. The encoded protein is CASSPPGQTYNEQFF.

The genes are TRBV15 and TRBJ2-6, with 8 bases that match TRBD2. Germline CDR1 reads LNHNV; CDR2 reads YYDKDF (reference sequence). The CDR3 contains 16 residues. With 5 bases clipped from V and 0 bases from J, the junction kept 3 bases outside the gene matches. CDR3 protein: CATSREGDSGANVLTF. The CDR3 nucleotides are TGTGCCACCAGCCGGGAGGGCGACTCTGGGGCCAACGTCCTGACTTTC.

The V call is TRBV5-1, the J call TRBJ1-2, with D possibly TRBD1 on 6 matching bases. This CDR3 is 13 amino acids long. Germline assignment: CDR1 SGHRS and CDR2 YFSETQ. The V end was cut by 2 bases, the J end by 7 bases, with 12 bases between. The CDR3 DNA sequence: TGCGCCAGCAGCTTCGGACAGCGGGGTGGCTACACCTTC. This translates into CASSFGQRGGYTF.